This T cell receptor (beta chain) was captured by sequencing in a study of blood T cell repertoires in COVID-19. Overall study: Whether acute or convalescent, the COVID-19 samples came from the United States, Italy and Spain.

V was cut by 4 bases and J by 5 bases, with 11 bases left in between. Germline CDR1 and CDR2: SGHTA and FQGNSA. CDR3 size: 13 residues. In the original analysis: How many nucleated cells were present was estimated from reference gene primer amplification. TCRdb's copy holds only in-frame clones and misses some; the assay was immunoSEQ multiplex PCR. V, J and clone size are those of that table, while D and trimming were read from the DNA. The sample yields approximately 170,000 clones, about 87% seen once. The genes are TRBV7-2 and TRBJ2-5, with unresolved D. Material for sequencing was peripheral blood. This TCR derives from a man aged 60-69 years with acute or convalescent COVID-19. The chain's CDR3 is CASSYAQLETQYF. CDR3 sequence (DNA): TGTGCCAGCAGCTACGCACAGCTGGAGACCCAGTACTTC.